Following are 14 T cell receptor beta chains from one sample sequenced in a study of blood T cell repertoires in COVID-19. Produced via immunoSEQ multiplex PCR; TCRdb's table is partial and in-frame only. This table has approximately 400,000 clones, approximately 88% appearing once. The sample taken for sequencing was peripheral blood. Every receptor here comes from a woman aged 45-65 years with COVID-19, enrolled during active disease.

The rearrangement links TRBV2 to TRBJ1-4, with 8 bases fitting TRBD1. The CDR3 spans 15 residues. Germline V CDR1 and CDR2: SNHLY, FYNNEI. With V trimmed by 4 bases and J by 6 bases, 7 bases remained unmatched. The DNA for the CDR3 is TGTGCCAGCAGTGGACCGGGACAGGAGGATGAAAAACTGTTTTTT. Its translation: CASSGPGQEDEKLFF.

The chain uses TRBV5-6 and TRBJ1-2, with D tentatively TRBD1 (5 bases). Trimming cost V 2 bases and J 4 bases, with 12 bases left between them. Germline lookup yields CDR1 SGHDT and CDR2 YYEEEE. CDR3 length: 14 amino acids. The CDR3 here is CASSLPQGGYGYTF. In DNA form, the CDR3 reads TGTGCCAGCAGCTTACCTCAGGGTGGCTATGGCTACACCTTC.

The chain has TRBV29-1 and TRBJ1-2; D not resolved. Germline CDR1 and CDR2: SQVTM and ANQGSEA. Between the trimmed V and J ends, which lost 7 bases and 10 bases, there was a span of 16 bases. The CDR3 is 11 residues long. CDR3 bases: TGCAGCGGTCTGGGCCGTAGAGACTACACCTTC. Translating it yields CSGLGRRDYTF.

V gene TRBV3-1 (or the pseudogene TRBV3-2) combines with J gene TRBJ1-3; D is ambiguous. Trimming removed 1 base at V and 2 bases at J, with 6 bases between. The germline V gene has CDR1 LGHDT and CDR2 YNNKEL (reference sequence). The CDR3 loop spans 14 amino acids. Here the CDR3 reads CASSQGAAGNTIYF. The CDR3 region has the DNA TGTGCCAGCAGCCAAGGGGCAGCTGGAAACACCATATATTTT.

This clone was observed a single time. V gene TRBV6-2 or TRBV6-3 combines with J gene TRBJ2-3, with 9 bases identical to TRBD2. Trimming took 6 bases from V and 2 from J; bases not matched to a gene: 6. The V gene's germline CDR1 is MNHEY and CDR2 SVGEGT. The CDR3 length is 15 residues. In DNA form, the CDR3 reads TGTGCCAGCAGCCCGCGGGGGGGGTCCACAGATACGCAGTATTTT. Translated, it gives CASSPRGGSTDTQYF.

The chain has TRBV29-1 and TRBJ2-7; D gene ambiguous. The CDR3 consists of 12 residues. Per the germline V gene, CDR1 is SQVTM and CDR2 is ANQGSEA. V lost 4 bases and J 0 bases, leaving 7 bases between the germline ends. CDR3 coding DNA: TGCAGCGTTGTAGATCACTCCTACGAGCAGTACTTC. Encoded protein: CSVVDHSYEQYF.

V usage is TRBV5-1 and J usage is TRBJ2-2; 7 nucleotides line up with TRBD1. CDR3 length: 15 amino acids. The germline CDR1 and CDR2 sequences are SGHRS and YFSETQ. The junction had 6 bases not matched to a gene; V was cut back by 4 bases and J by 3 bases. In DNA form, the CDR3 reads TGCGCCAGCAGCGAAGAGGGGGCCGACACCGGGGAGCTGTTTTTT. Translated: CASSEEGADTGELFF. Filled out from reference TRBV5-1 and TRBJ2-2, the complete variable domain reads KAGVTQTPRYLIKTRGQQVTLSCSPISGHRSVSWYQQTPGQGLQFLFEYFSETQRNKGNFPGRFSGRQFSNSRSEMNVSTLELGDSALYLCASSEEGADTGELFFGEGSRLTVL.

This clone was found once. V is TRBV6-2 or TRBV6-3 and J is TRBJ2-1; perhaps TRBD2 as D (6 bases). Germline V gene sequence: CDR1 MNHEY, CDR2 SVGEGT. V dropped 6 bases and J dropped 2 bases, with 14 bases sitting between them. This CDR3 is built from 15 residues. CDR3 DNA sequence: TGTGCCAGCAGCGACCCCTCGGGGGCCTACAATGAGCAGTTCTTC. Its protein is CASSDPSGAYNEQFF.

The J gene is TRBJ1-1, the V gene TRBV19; D perhaps matches TRBD1 (5 bases). V was trimmed by 3 bases and J by 5 bases, leaving 13 bases between them. The CDR3 loop spans 14 amino acids. Germline CDR1 and CDR2: LNHDA and SQIVND (reference sequence). In nucleotides, the CDR3 is TGTGCCAGTAGTATTTTTGCAGGGAAAACTGAAGCTTTCTTT. Its protein product is CASSIFAGKTEAFF.

The CDR3 sequence: CASSQDRRTVQETQYF. CDR3 DNA sequence: TGTGCCAGCAGCCAAGATCGACGGACAGTACAAGAGACCCAGTACTTC. The chain employs TRBV14 and TRBJ2-5; D is perhaps TRBD1 (6 bases). CDR1 is SGHDN and CDR2 is FVKESK in the germline V gene. This CDR3 has 16 amino acids. V was pared by 0 bases and J by 2 bases, with 13 bases between. Full variable domain (remainder filled in from reference TRBV14 and TRBJ2-5): EAGVTQFPSHSVIEKGQTVTLRCDPISGHDNLYWYRRVMGKEIKFLLHFVKESKQDESGMPNNRFLAERTGGTYSTLKVQPAELEDSGVYFCASSQDRRTVQETQYFGPGTRLLVL.

The sample holds one count of this clone. The rearrangement uses TRBV12-5 and TRBJ1-1, with 8 bases fitting TRBD1. The germline V gene has CDR1 LGHNT and CDR2 FRNRAP. This CDR3 is built from 13 residues. V lost 8 bases, J lost 11 bases, and 13 bases stayed unmatched. The CDR3 DNA follows: TGTGCTAGTACCGCAGGGGGCGCGTCACTGGCTTTCTTT. It is translated as CASTAGGASLAFF.

The CDR3 DNA follows: TGTGCCAGCAGCGTCGACTCAGCAATAAACACAGATACGCAGTATTTT. Translated, it gives CASSVDSAINTDTQYF. This chain connects TRBV9 to TRBJ2-3; D is uncertain. V dropped 2 bases and J dropped 2 bases, with 15 bases sitting between them. Looked up from germline, CDR1 is SGDLS and CDR2 is YYNGEE. The CDR3 has 16 residues. Drawing the rest from reference TRBV9 and TRBJ2-3, the complete variable domain is DSGVTQTPKHLITATGQRVTLRCSPRSGDLSVYWYQQSLDQGLQFLIQYYNGEERAKGNILERFSAQQFPDLHSELNLSSLELGDSALYFCASSVDSAINTDTQYFGPGTRLTVL.

The count of this clone is one. This chain joins TRBV12-5 and TRBJ2-2, with D uncertain. V dropped 9 bases and J dropped 0 bases, with 14 bases sitting between them. The CDR3 has 15 residues. Germline V gene sequence: CDR1 LGHNT, CDR2 FRNRAP. The CDR3 nucleotides read TGTGCTAGGCGCCCGCGCCAATCGAACACCGGGGAGCTGTTTTTT. Amino acid sequence: CARRPRQSNTGELFF.

The V gene is TRBV18, the J gene TRBJ2-5; 7 bases are a match to TRBD1. The J segment lost 0 bases and the V segment lost 1 base, leaving 11 bases of the junction unmatched. Germline CDR1 is KGHSH and CDR2 is LQKENI. This CDR3 has 18 amino acids. CDR3 loop: CASSPRDSGETYQETQYF. The CDR3 coding sequence is TGTGCCAGCTCACCACGGGACAGTGGCGAAACGTACCAAGAGACCCAGTACTTC. The full variable domain, with the rest looked up from reference TRBV18 and TRBJ2-5, is NAGVMQNPRHLVRRRGQEARLRCSPMKGHSHVYWYRQLPEEGLKFMVYLQKENIIDESGMPKERFSAEFPKEGPSILRIQQVVRGDSAAYFCASSPRDSGETYQETQYFGPGTRLLVL.